This T cell receptor (beta chain) emerged from a study of cytomegalovirus exposure and HLA in healthy donors. In regard to this clone: Its antigen remains unidentified.

J lost 3 bases, V lost 4 bases, and 7 bases had no gene match. Germline CDR1 SGDLS, CDR2 YYNGEE. This CDR3 is 15 amino acids long. PCR was performed using 60 Vbeta and 13 Jbeta primers. TCRdb keeps only in-frame clones here, not all; method: immunoSEQ multiplex PCR. The sample is made up of approximately 120,000 clones, and the top ten hold 2% to 2.5% of it. Study results and caveats: Because they were indistinguishable, some V segments, including TRBV6-2 and TRBV6-3, were excluded. Looking again later, the authors saw that most CMV-associated TCR beta chains seemed HLA-restricted.

The genes are TRBV9 and TRBJ1-1, with 9 bases aligning to TRBD1. Sequenced material: PBMCs. The receptor's source is a man aged 40-50 years in good health and CMV-seronegative. This chain's CDR3 is CASSPKDRGDTEAFF. The CDR3 region has the DNA TGTGCCAGCAGCCCGAAGGACAGGGGCGACACTGAAGCTTTCTTT.